This T cell receptor (beta chain) came from a study of shared clonotypes between healthy human individuals (dated by TCRdb to the early 2020s). Describing the broader study: Three men and a couple of women, aged 18 to 49 years, made up the cohort. Libraries were prepared and TCR repertoires were sequenced by different laboratories using diverse techniques, in order to increase sequencing depth and limit assay-specific biases. Leukapheresis yielded between about 0.85 and 10 billion PBMCs per donor. To estimate repertoire size and how much clonotype sharing occurs between individuals, the study deeply sequenced the blood TCR repertoires of 5 or 6 healthy adults. Per donor, three plates each were used for CD4 naive and CD4 memory, two for CD8 naive, and one for CD8 memory. The paper as a whole reports these results and caveats: Rarefaction of sorted-subset datasets indicated incomplete sequencing despite the large sequencing depth. Sampling was limited to blood, and TCR repertoires in tissue likely differ from TCR repertoires in blood. Across a handful of donors, roughly 5% of naive CD4, 3.5% of naive CD8, around 2.1% of memory CD4, and approximately 0.42% of memory CD8 clonotypes were shared. Naive subsets generally had larger estimated clonotype richness than memory subsets did. Pairwise subsampling led to the expectation that sequencing depth would affect the degree of clonotype sharing among donors. Higher generation probabilities were observed for clonotypes shared by all four sorted-subset donors than for non-shared clonotypes. The small number of donors limited the genetic and exposure-history diversity represented.

Concerning this clone itself: Its antigen is not yet known. Nothing much larger sits one base from this clone, and base qualities are not available.

The donors were healthy, HIV-negative adults with no recently reported acute infections or vaccinations. All donors were Caucasian adults living in Nashville, Tennessee, USA. CD4+ T cells were enriched through magnetic negative selection, after which naive cells were positively selected on CD45RA and the remaining negative fraction served as the memory subset. After blood collection by leukapheresis, PBMCs were isolated using Ficoll-Histopaque density gradient centrifugation and then cryopreserved in the vapor phase of liquid nitrogen. Analytical flow cytometry was used to check the purity and quantity of every magnetically sorted T cell population. Genomic DNA was isolated from every sorted fraction and measured by UV absorbance on a Nanodrop 2000c. Using the deep immunoSEQ assay, TCR CDR3 regions were amplified from genomic DNA by multiplex PCR. Genomic DNA extracted from each cell subset was distributed evenly over all wells of several immunoSEQ 96-well plates, and each plate served as one replicate. For sorted subsets, approximately 200 ng of genomic DNA, equivalent to roughly 33,000 T cell genomes, went into each replicate PCR. Purified libraries were measured with a Qubit 3.0 fluorometer, size-checked on a Bioanalyzer 2100, and measured again with the KAPA Library Quantification kit. Each immunoSEQ 96-well plate was sequenced on its own single-read 150-cycle Illumina NextSeq 550 flow cell. Turning to the authors' computational methods: Because the immunoSEQ output included only junctional sequences and no quality scores, the filtering could not be the same as the filtering used for full-length reads. Sequences were annotated with PyIR, a Python wrapper for IgBLAST v1.9, using IMGT germline references to assign V/J genes and CDR3. Any read was removed if the V/J assignment was weak (E-value above 1e-6), the CDR3 was missing, or the read contained stop codons, out-of-frame junctions, or ambiguous translated residues. V3J clonotypes were defined as sequences sharing the same inferred V gene, J gene, and CDR3 amino acid sequence. Percentage overlap between repertoires was computed as shared unique clonotypes divided by the size of the smaller repertoire. Three approaches were used to assess repertoire richness: RTK rarefaction, the Chao1 estimator, and Recon v2.1 estimates of unobserved clonotypes. For all TCRbeta clonotypes obtained by the gDNA method from a handful of donors, generation probabilities were computed with OLGA. TCRdb provides this immuneACCESS table in a form limited to in-frame rearrangements. Some clones are lacking; in checked studies, under half of them reflect an unresolved V gene, and why the rest are absent is not known. V and J calls and clone size follow that table, whereas D and trimming were derived from the DNA. The sample table records about a million clones; over 60% of these occur just once. The ten largest clones capture approximately 1.5% of the sample.

At the junction V is shortened by 1 base and J by 7 bases; bases outside the gene matches: 7. The CDR3 measures 15 amino acids from cysteine to phenylalanine. Just CDR3 DNA is preserved here, 45 bases in frame from base 1. Taken from the germline V gene (reference sequence), the CDR1 and CDR2 loops are MNHEY and SMNVEV. Sequencing used memory CD4+ T cells sorted from blood. The meaning of the sample's cell subset or site label: CD45RA-negative fraction. This sequence originates from a young man in good health. Recombination linked TRBV27 to TRBJ2-7; 10 junctional bases match TRBD1. DNA sequence: TGTGCCAGCAGTTTATACGGGACAGGGGCGGGAGAGCAGTACTTC. It translates to CASSLYGTGAGEQYF.